This T cell receptor (beta chain) was identified in a study of T cells after yellow fever vaccination. There are many counts of this clonotype. Its antigen is currently unknown. For TCR, cDNA came from 5'RACE template switching, which added a universal primer site and UMIs. TCRdb independently ran MiXCR on the 5' RACE reads; one entry per CDR3 protein. Of fewer than 350,000 distinct CDR3 sequences in the sample, roughly 8.7% were seen once. Findings and limits, study-wide: Repertoires obtained by FACS sorting could include abundant clonotypes that entered as contaminants from the bulk population.

Material: PBMCs, obtained on the day of the first yellow fever vaccination. This receptor was obtained from a man younger than 30 who received the YFV17D yellow fever vaccine.

CDR3 nucleotide sequence: TGTGCTAGTGGTTTGGGAGAAACAGCGATCTCTGGAAACACCATATATTTT. It encodes CASGLGETAISGNTIYF. The rearrangement joins TRBV12-5 to TRBJ1-3; D unresolved. V shed 1 base and J shed 0 bases, with 13 bases lying between them. Germline V lookup: CDR1 LGHNT, CDR2 FRNRAP. The CDR3 has 17 amino acids.